This T cell receptor beta chain comes out of a study of blood T cell repertoires in COVID-19. Measured with immunoSEQ multiplex PCR; TCRdb has only the in-frame clones, and not every one. The sample lists 110,000 to 150,000 clones, 80% occurring once. Per the germline V gene, CDR1 is MRHNA and CDR2 is SNTAGT. V was shortened by 8 bases and J by 0 bases, with 15 bases between the two germline ends. The CDR3 consists of 15 residues. The sample holds a few counts of this clone. The material sequenced was peripheral blood. V usage is TRBV6-4 and J usage is TRBJ2-3; TRBD2 might be the D (7 bases). The clonotype was recovered from a woman between 50 and 59 years old with acute or convalescent COVID-19. The CDR3 coding sequence is TGTGCCAGCCACCCTGGGGGGGCGAGCACAGATACGCAGTATTTT. As protein: CASHPGGASTDTQYF.